This TCR beta chain comes out of a study of blood T cell repertoires in COVID-19. The V gene's germline CDR1 is SEHNR and CDR2 FQNEAQ (reference sequence). V shed 1 base, J shed 5 bases, and the junction held 8 bases outside the gene matches. The CDR3 has 17 amino acids. Original processing methods: Nucleated cell number was recorded as an estimate derived from reference gene primer amplification. Repertoires were generated with immunoSEQ multiplex PCR, while TCRdb's copy carries only in-frame clones and drops some. The V and J calls and clone size come from that table; D and trimming were worked out from the DNA. The sample includes roughly 53,000 clones, about nine tenths of them seen just once.

The chain has TRBV7-9 and TRBJ1-1; 12 nucleotides match TRBD1. The sample was peripheral blood. The receptor was isolated from a woman aged 40 to 49 with active COVID-19. The CDR3 coding sequence is TGTGCCAGCAGCTTAGAGGGACAGGGGGCAATAGGGACTGAAGCTTTCTTT. It yields the protein CASSLEGQGAIGTEAFF.